This T cell receptor beta chain was sequenced for a study of T cells in Graves' hyperthyroidism and ophthalmopathy. Study background: Once the initial diagnosis was made, peripheral blood was obtained before any treatment. Study-wide results and limits: Before onset, by a median of 6.5 months, the model predicted ophthalmopathy.

Amplification of TCR beta CDR3 regions was performed using RNA transcripts as template. Carried out on the TCR CDR3, a first-round RT-PCR used the HTBI primer set. TCRdb redid the calling of the multiplex PCR reads with MiXCR, one entry per CDR3 protein. The sample has around 690,000 distinct CDR3 sequences; around 21% are singletons. This clonotype was found a few times. Its antigen is currently unknown. This receptor was identified in a man aged 25-45 years with Graves' ophthalmopathy. Source material: blood.

The CDR3 protein is CASSDGQANTEAFF. The CDR3 nucleotides are TGTGCCAGCAGTGACGGACAGGCGAACACTGAAGCTTTCTTT. V usage is TRBV12-3 or TRBV12-4 and J usage is TRBJ1-1; TRBD1 agrees at 7 bases. V was pared by 5 bases and J by 1 base, with 4 bases of the junction left unmatched. The CDR3 loop spans 14 amino acids.